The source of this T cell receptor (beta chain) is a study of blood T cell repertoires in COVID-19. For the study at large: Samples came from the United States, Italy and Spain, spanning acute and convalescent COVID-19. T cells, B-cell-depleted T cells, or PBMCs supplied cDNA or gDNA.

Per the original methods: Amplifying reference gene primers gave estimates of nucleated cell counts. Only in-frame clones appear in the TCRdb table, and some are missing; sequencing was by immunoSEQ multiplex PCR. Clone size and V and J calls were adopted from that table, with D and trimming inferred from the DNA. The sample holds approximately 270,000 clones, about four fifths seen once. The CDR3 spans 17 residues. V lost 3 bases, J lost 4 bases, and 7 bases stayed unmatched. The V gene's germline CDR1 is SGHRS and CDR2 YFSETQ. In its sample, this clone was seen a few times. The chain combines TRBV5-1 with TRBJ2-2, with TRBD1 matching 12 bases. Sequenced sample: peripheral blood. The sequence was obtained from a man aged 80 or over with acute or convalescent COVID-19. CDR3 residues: CASSYRDRGPGTGELFF. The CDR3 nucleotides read TGCGCCAGCAGCTACCGGGACAGGGGGCCCGGCACCGGGGAGCTGTTTTTT.